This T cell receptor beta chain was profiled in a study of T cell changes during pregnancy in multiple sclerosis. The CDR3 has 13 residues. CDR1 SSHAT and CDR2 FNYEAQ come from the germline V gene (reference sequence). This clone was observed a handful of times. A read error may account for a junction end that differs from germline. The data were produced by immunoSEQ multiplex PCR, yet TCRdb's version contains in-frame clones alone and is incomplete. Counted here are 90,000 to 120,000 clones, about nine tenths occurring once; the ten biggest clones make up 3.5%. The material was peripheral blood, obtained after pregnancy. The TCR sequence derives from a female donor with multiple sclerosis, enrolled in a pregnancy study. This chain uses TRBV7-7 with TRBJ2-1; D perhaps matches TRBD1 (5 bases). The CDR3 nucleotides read TGTGCTAGCAGCTACGACAGTTACAATGAGCAGTTCTTC. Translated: CASSYDSYNEQFF.